The 16 T cell receptor beta chains listed next were all sequenced from one sample in a study of blood T cell repertoires in COVID-19. The table came from immunoSEQ multiplex PCR; TCRdb's copy has only in-frame clones and leaves some out. The sample lists around 150,000 clones, roughly 80% occurring once. Sequencing was done on a sample of peripheral blood. These receptors were obtained from a woman in her sixties or seventies with acute or convalescent COVID-19.

This sequence joins TRBV4-1 and TRBJ2-1; 9 bases are a match to TRBD2. Germline assignment: CDR1 MGHRA and CDR2 YSYEKL. J gave up 15 bases and V 1 base, and 16 bases lay outside the gene matches. The CDR3 is made up of 16 amino acids. The CDR3 region has the DNA TGCGCCAGCAGCCAAGGGGTAGGGCCTACTAGCGGGCCCCCGTTCTTC. Its translation: CASSQGVGPTSGPPFF.

The chain recombines TRBV27 with TRBJ1-1, with a tentative D call TRBD1 (6 bases). This CDR3 has 14 residues. Trimming took off 6 bases at V and 3 bases at J, with 14 bases between the two ends. Germline V gene data show CDR1 as MNHEY and CDR2 as SMNVEV (reference sequence). CDR3 bases: TGTGCCAGCAGCCCGGACAGTTTATACACTGAAGCTTTCTTT. This codes for CASSPDSLYTEAFF.

The genes are TRBV25-1 and TRBJ2-1; TRBD1 matches at 7 bases. There are 14 residues in the CDR3. CDR1 and CDR2 from the germline V gene are MGHDK and SYGVNS. With V trimmed by 9 bases and J by 0 bases, 5 bases remained unmatched. CDR3 nucleotide sequence: TGTGCCAGTGGAAAGGGGGCCTCCTACAATGAGCAGTTCTTC. Protein product: CASGKGASYNEQFF.

V gene TRBV5-4 combines with J gene TRBJ1-5; 9 bases are shared with TRBD1. The V gene end was trimmed by 0 bases and the J gene end by 8 bases; junction bases not matched to a gene: 6. From germline, CDR1 is SGHNT and CDR2 YYREEE (reference sequence). This CDR3 comprises 15 residues. The CDR3 reads CASSLGGDRAEPQHF. CDR3 nucleotide sequence: TGTGCCAGCAGCTTGGGTGGGGACAGGGCTGAGCCCCAGCATTTT.

V and J are TRBV4-2 and TRBJ1-1; D is unresolved. Looked up from germline, CDR1 is LGHNA and CDR2 is YNFKEQ. Between the trimmed V and J ends, which lost 1 base and 2 bases, there was a span of 11 bases. The CDR3 extends over 15 amino acids. CDR3 in DNA: TGTGCCAGCAGCCAAGCTCCGGACTTAAACACTGAAGCTTTCTTT. Translated, it gives CASSQAPDLNTEAFF.

The rearrangement joins TRBV28 to TRBJ2-1, with a weak D call TRBD2 (6 bases). V lost 4 bases, J lost 9 bases, and 13 bases lay in between. Germline V lookup: CDR1 MDHEN, CDR2 SYDVKM. The CDR3 sequence is 13 residues long. DNA for the CDR3: TGTGCCAGCAGTTATACGATGGGGGGTGAGCAGTTCTTC. Translating it yields CASSYTMGGEQFF.

V usage is TRBV9 and J usage is TRBJ2-7, with 16 nucleotides matching TRBD2. V lost 3 bases, J lost 6 bases, and 18 bases stayed unmatched. CDR1 and CDR2 (germline): SGDLS, YYNGEE. The CDR3 loop spans 20 amino acids. CDR3 bases: TGTGCCAGCAGCGCCCCAGGTGGGACTAGCGGGAGGGCTGGGTTCGGCGAGCAGTACTTC. This encodes CASSAPGGTSGRAGFGEQYF.

V is TRBV7-2 and J is TRBJ2-7; 8 bases are shared with TRBD2. The junction had 10 bases not matched to a gene; V was cut back by 5 bases and J by 4 bases. Per germline, CDR1 SGHTA and CDR2 FQGNSA. The CDR3 has 15 residues. The CDR3 sequence is CASSLGGTRYYEQYF. Here the CDR3 DNA reads TGTGCCAGCAGCCTAGGCGGGACTAGGTATTACGAGCAGTACTTC.

V usage is TRBV3-1 (or the pseudogene TRBV3-2) and J usage is TRBJ1-1, with D possibly matching TRBD1 (6 bases). The germline gives CDR1 LGHDT, CDR2 YNNKEL (reference sequence). V dropped 8 bases and J dropped 1 base, with 14 bases sitting between them. The CDR3 sequence is 14 residues long. The CDR3 protein is CASQKDRTNTEAFF. Here the CDR3 DNA reads TGTGCCAGCCAAAAAGACAGGACGAACACTGAAGCTTTCTTT.

V usage is TRBV6-6 and J usage is TRBJ2-7, with 10 bases lining up with TRBD1. Looked up from germline, CDR1 is MNHNY and CDR2 is SVGAGI (reference sequence). The CDR3 totals 16 residues. J was trimmed by 2 bases and V by 0 bases; bases with no gene match: 4. The CDR3 DNA follows: TGTGCCAGCAGTTACTCAAGGGGGACAGGGGCCTACGAGCAGTACTTC. Residues: CASSYSRGTGAYEQYF.

V is TRBV5-1 and J is TRBJ2-7; D possibly corresponds to TRBD1 (6 bases). This CDR3 is built from 18 residues. The V end lost 6 bases, the J end lost 0 bases, and 25 bases lay between the germline ends. CDR1 is SGHRS, CDR2 YFSETQ, per germline. The CDR3 is CASNPGGARQATSYEQYF. CDR3 DNA: TGCGCCAGCAATCCTGGGGGTGCGAGACAGGCGACCTCCTACGAGCAGTACTTC. Using reference TRBV5-1 and TRBJ2-7 for the parts outside the CDR3, the full variable domain is KAGVTQTPRYLIKTRGQQVTLSCSPISGHRSVSWYQQTPGQGLQFLFEYFSETQRNKGNFPGRFSGRQFSNSRSEMNVSTLELGDSALYLCASNPGGARQATSYEQYFGPGTRLTVT.

The gene calls are TRBV28 and TRBJ1-1; 10 bases fit TRBD1. Germline-derived CDR1 and CDR2 are MDHEN and SYDVKM. The CDR3 runs 16 residues. J gave up 1 base and V 6 bases, and 8 bases lay outside the gene matches. The CDR3 protein is CASSPRQGAPNTEAFF. The CDR3 nucleotides read TGTGCCAGCAGCCCAAGACAGGGGGCGCCGAACACTGAAGCTTTCTTT. Looking up the rest from reference TRBV28 and TRBJ1-1 gives the full variable domain: DVKVTQSSRYLVKRTGEKVFLECVQDMDHENMFWYRQDPGLGLRLIYFSYDVKMKEKGDIPEGYSVSREKKERFSLILESASTNQTSMYLCASSPRQGAPNTEAFFGQGTRLTVV.

The chain recombines TRBV7-9 with TRBJ1-1; possible D gene TRBD1, 6 bases. The V gene lost 4 bases and the J gene lost 1 base, with 10 bases spanning the gap. In germline, CDR1 is SEHNR, CDR2 FQNEAQ (reference sequence). The CDR3 has 14 residues. The CDR3 reads CASSSGHPNTEAFF. The CDR3, as DNA: TGTGCCAGCAGCTCGGGACACCCGAACACTGAAGCTTTCTTT.

V and J are TRBV28 and TRBJ2-3, with D hard to call. This CDR3 is built from 14 residues. Trimming removed 4 bases from V and 0 bases from J, with 8 bases in between. The germline V gene has CDR1 MDHEN and CDR2 SYDVKM. The CDR3 sequence is CASSSVPSTDTQYF. The CDR3 DNA is TGTGCCAGCAGTTCTGTTCCCAGCACAGATACGCAGTATTTT.

This chain connects TRBV5-1 to TRBJ1-2; tentative D call: TRBD1 (5 bases). The CDR3 totals 14 residues. Trimming left V 4 bases short and J 6 bases short, with 16 bases between. Germline V gene data show CDR1 as SGHRS and CDR2 as YFSETQ. Here the CDR3 DNA reads TGCGCCAGCAGCCAAATATCGACAGTCGATGGCTACACCTTC. It codes for CASSQISTVDGYTF.

This sequence joins TRBV10-1 and TRBJ1-5, with 10 bases fitting TRBD1. CDR3 length: 14 residues. Germline trimming cut 6 bases from V and 7 bases from J; bases unmatched to any gene: 6. The V gene's germline CDR1 is WNHNN and CDR2 SYGVQD (reference sequence). The CDR3 loop is CASRRQGAVQPQHF. For the CDR3, the DNA is TGCGCCAGCAGAAGACAGGGGGCCGTCCAGCCCCAGCATTTT.